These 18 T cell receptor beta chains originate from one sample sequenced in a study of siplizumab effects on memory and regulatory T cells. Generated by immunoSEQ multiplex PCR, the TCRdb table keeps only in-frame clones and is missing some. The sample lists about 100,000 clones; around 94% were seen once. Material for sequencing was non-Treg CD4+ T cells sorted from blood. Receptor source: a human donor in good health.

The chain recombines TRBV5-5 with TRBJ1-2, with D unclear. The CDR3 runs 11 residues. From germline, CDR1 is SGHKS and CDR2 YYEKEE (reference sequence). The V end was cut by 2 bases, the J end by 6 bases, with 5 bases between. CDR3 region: CASSFLNGYTF. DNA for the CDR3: TGTGCCAGCAGCTTCTTAAATGGCTACACCTTC.

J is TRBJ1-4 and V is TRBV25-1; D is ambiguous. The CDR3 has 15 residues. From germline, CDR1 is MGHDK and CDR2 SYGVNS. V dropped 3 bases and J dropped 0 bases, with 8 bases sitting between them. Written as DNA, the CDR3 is TGTGCCAGCAGTGACCTGGGATCAACTAATGAAAAACTGTTTTTT. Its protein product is CASSDLGSTNEKLFF.

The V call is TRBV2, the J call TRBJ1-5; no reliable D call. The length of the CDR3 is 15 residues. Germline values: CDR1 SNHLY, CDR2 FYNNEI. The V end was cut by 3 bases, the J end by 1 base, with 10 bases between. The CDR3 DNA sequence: TGTGCCAGCAGTGACGAGGGTGCGAGCAATCAGCCCCAGCATTTT. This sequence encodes CASSDEGASNQPQHF.

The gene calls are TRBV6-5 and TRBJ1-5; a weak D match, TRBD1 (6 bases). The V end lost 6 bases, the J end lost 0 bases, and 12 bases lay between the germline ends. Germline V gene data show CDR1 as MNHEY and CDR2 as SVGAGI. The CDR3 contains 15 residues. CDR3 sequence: CASSRTEYSNQPQHF. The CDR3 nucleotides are TGTGCCAGCAGCCGGACAGAATATAGCAATCAGCCCCAGCATTTT.

The CDR3 DNA reads as TGTGCCAGCAGCTCCCACTTGGGGGCTCTAGCCAAAAACATTCAGTACTTC. It translates to CASSSHLGALAKNIQYF. The rearrangement uses TRBV11-2 and TRBJ2-4, with D perhaps TRBD1 (6 bases). This CDR3 comprises 17 residues. The V end lost 4 bases, the J end lost 0 bases, and 16 bases lay between the germline ends. From germline, CDR1 is SGHAT and CDR2 FQNNGV.

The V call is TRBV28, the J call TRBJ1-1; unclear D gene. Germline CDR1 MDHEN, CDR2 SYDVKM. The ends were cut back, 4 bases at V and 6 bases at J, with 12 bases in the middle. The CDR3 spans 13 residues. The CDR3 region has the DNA TGTGCCAGCAGTTCAAACCTAGAAGCTGAAGCTTTCTTT. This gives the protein CASSSNLEAEAFF. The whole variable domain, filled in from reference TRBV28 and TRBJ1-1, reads DVKVTQSSRYLVKRTGEKVFLECVQDMDHENMFWYRQDPGLGLRLIYFSYDVKMKEKGDIPEGYSVSREKKERFSLILESASTNQTSMYLCASSSNLEAEAFFGQGTRLTVV.

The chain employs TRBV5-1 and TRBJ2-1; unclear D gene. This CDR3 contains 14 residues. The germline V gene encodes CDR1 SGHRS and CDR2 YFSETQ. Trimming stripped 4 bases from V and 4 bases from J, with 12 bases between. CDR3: CASSENMRYNEQFF. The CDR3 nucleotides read TGCGCCAGCAGCGAGAATATGCGTTACAATGAGCAGTTCTTC.

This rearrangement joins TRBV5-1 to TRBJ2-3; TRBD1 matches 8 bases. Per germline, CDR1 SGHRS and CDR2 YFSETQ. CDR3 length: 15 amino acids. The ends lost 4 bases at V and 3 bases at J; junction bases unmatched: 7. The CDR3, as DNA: TGCGCCAGCAGCCTACAGGGGGTAAGGACAGATACGCAGTATTTT. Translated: CASSLQGVRTDTQYF. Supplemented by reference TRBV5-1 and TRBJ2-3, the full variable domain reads KAGVTQTPRYLIKTRGQQVTLSCSPISGHRSVSWYQQTPGQGLQFLFEYFSETQRNKGNFPGRFSGRQFSNSRSEMNVSTLELGDSALYLCASSLQGVRTDTQYFGPGTRLTVL.

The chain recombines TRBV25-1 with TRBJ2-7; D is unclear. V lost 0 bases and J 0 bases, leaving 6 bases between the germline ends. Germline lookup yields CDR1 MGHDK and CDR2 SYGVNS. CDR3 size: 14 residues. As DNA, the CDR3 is TGTGCCAGCAGTGAATACGGCAACTCCTACGAGCAGTACTTC. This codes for CASSEYGNSYEQYF.

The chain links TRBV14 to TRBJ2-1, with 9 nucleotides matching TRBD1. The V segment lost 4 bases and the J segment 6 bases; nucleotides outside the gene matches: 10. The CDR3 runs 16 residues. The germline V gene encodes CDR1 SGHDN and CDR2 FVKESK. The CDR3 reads CASSRQTGTGINEQFF. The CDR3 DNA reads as TGTGCCAGCAGCCGCCAGACGGGGACAGGGATCAATGAGCAGTTCTTC.

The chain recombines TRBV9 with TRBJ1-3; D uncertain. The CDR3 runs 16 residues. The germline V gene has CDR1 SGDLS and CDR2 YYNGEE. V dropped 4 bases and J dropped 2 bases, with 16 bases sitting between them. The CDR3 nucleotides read TGTGCCAGCAGCTCCGGTTTCAGTAGGGCTGGAAACACCATATATTTT. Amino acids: CASSSGFSRAGNTIYF.

CDR3 nucleotide sequence: TGTGCCAGCAGGGAATCCGGGACTAGCACAGATACGCAGTATTTT. As protein: CASRESGTSTDTQYF. V is TRBV6-5 and J is TRBJ2-3; the D gene is possibly TRBD2 (6 bases). The V end lost 6 bases, the J end lost 0 bases, and 13 bases lay between the germline ends. This CDR3 is 15 amino acids long. CDR1 and CDR2 from the germline V gene are MNHEY and SVGAGI.

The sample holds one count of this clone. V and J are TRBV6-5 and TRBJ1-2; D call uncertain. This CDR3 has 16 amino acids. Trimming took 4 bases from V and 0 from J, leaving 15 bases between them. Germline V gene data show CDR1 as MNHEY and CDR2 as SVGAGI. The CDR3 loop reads CASSSAGPGANYGYTF. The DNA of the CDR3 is TGTGCCAGCAGTTCCGCCGGGCCTGGAGCTAACTATGGCTACACCTTC.

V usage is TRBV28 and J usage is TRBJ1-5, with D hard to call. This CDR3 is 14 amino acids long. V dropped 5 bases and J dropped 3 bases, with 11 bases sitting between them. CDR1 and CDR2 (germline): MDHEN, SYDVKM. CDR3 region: CASSLRHFNQPQHF. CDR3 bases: TGTGCCAGCAGTCTCCGACATTTCAATCAGCCCCAGCATTTT.

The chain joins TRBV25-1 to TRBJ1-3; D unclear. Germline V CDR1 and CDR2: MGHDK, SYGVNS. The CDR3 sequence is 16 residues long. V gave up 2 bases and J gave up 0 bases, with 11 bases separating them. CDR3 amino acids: CASSEDSGGSGNTIYF. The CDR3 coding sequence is TGTGCCAGCAGTGAAGATAGTGGAGGCTCTGGAAACACCATATATTTT.

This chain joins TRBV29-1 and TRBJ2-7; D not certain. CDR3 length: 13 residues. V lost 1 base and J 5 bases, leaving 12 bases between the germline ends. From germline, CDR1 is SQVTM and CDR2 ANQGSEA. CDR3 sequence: CSVEVKQFDEQYF. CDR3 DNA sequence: TGCAGCGTTGAAGTCAAACAGTTTGACGAGCAGTACTTC.

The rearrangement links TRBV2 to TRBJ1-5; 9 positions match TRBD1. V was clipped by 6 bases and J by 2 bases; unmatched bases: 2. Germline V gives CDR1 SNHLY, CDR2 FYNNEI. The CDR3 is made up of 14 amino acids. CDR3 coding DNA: TGTGCCAGCAGGGGACAGGGAGGCAATCAGCCCCAGCATTTT. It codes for CASRGQGGNQPQHF.

CDR3 DNA sequence: TGCGCCAGCAGCGACAGGGTCCTCGAGACCAATGAAAAACTGTTTTTT. Encoded protein: CASSDRVLETNEKLFF. This sequence joins TRBV5-1 and TRBJ1-4; 7 bases match TRBD1. The CDR3 covers 16 residues. Germline loops: CDR1 SGHRS, CDR2 YFSETQ. With V trimmed by 4 bases and J by 5 bases, 11 bases remained unmatched. The full variable domain, completed using reference TRBV5-1 and TRBJ1-4, is KAGVTQTPRYLIKTRGQQVTLSCSPISGHRSVSWYQQTPGQGLQFLFEYFSETQRNKGNFPGRFSGRQFSNSRSEMNVSTLELGDSALYLCASSDRVLETNEKLFFGSGTQLSVL.